One TCR beta chain is described in this entry. As yet, its antigen is unknown. V was shortened by 3 bases and J by 0 bases, with 12 bases between the two germline ends. Germline V gene lookup returns CDR1 SGDLS and CDR2 YYNGEE. The CDR3 has 16 residues. These data come from a study of shared clonotypes between healthy human individuals. Study summary: Two women and a few men aged 18 to 49 served as donors. Whole-study findings and limits: Sample collection involved blood only; tissue repertoires are likely different. Rarefaction demonstrated incomplete sorted-subset sequencing despite large depth.

It was CD45RO-negative cells, positively selected for CCR7, that made up naive CD8 cells, with terminally differentiated effector memory CD45RA+ cells excluded. The data were produced by immunoSEQ multiplex PCR, yet TCRdb's version contains in-frame clones alone and is incomplete. The sample has roughly 2 million clones, approximately 95% seen once; the top ten hold about 1.1%. What was sequenced was naive CD8+ T cells sorted from blood. The chain recombines TRBV9 with TRBJ2-2; weak D call: TRBD2 (5 bases). This clonotype was obtained from a man between 18 and 29 years old in good health. DNA of the CDR3: TGTGCCAGCAGCGGAAGCGGAGCCGCGAACACCGGGGAGCTGTTTTTT. As protein: CASSGSGAANTGELFF. The variable domain in full, completed from reference TRBV9 and TRBJ2-2, reads DSGVTQTPKHLITATGQRVTLRCSPRSGDLSVYWYQQSLDQGLQFLIQYYNGEERAKGNILERFSAQQFPDLHSELNLSSLELGDSALYFCASSGSGAANTGELFFGEGSRLTVL.